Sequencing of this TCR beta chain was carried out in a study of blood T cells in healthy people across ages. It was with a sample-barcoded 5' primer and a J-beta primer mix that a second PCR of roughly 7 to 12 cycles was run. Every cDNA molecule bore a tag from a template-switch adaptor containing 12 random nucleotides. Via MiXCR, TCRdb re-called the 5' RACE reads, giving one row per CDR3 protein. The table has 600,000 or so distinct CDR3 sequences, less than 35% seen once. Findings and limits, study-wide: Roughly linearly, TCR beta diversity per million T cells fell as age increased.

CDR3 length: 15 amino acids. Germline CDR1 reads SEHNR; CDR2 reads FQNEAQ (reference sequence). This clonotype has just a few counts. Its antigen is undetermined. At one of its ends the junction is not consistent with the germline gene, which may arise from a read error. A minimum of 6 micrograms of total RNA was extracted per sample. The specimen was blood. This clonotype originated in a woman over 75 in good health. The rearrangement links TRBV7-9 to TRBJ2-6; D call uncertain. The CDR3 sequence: CTSTREPSGANVLTF. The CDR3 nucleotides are TGTACCAGCACGAGAGAACCTTCTGGGGCCAACGTCCTGACTTTC. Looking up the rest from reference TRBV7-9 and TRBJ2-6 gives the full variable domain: DTGVSQNPRHKITKRGQNVTFRCDPISEHNRLYWYRQTLGQGPEFLTYFQNEAQLEKSRLLSDRFSAERPKGSFSTLEIQRTEQGDSAMYLCTSTREPSGANVLTFGAGSRLTVL.